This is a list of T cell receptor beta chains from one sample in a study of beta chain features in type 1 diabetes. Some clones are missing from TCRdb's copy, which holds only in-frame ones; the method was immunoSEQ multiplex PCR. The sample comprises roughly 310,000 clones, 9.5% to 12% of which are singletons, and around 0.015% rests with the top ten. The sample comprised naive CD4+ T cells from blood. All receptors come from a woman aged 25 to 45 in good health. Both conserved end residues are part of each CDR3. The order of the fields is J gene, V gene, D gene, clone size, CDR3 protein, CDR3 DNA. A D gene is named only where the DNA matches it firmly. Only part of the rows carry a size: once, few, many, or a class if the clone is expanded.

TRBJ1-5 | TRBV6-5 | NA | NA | CASSYQAGGQPQHF | TGTGCCAGCAGTTACCAAGCTGGGGGGCAGCCCCAGCATTTT
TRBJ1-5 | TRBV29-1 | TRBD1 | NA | CSEVDRINQPQHF | TGCAGCGAAGTGGACAGGATCAATCAGCCCCAGCATTTT
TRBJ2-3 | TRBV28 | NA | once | CASSDPAAGDTQYF | TGTGCCAGCAGCGACCCCGCCGCCGGGGATACGCAGTATTTT
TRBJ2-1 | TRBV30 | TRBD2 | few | CAWSVRRGTSGRRNEQFF | TGTGCCTGGAGTGTACGGCGGGGGACTAGCGGGAGGAGGAATGAGCAGTTCTTC
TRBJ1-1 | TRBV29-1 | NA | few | CSVEDWGEPNTEAFF | TGCAGCGTTGAAGATTGGGGGGAACCGAACACTGAAGCTTTCTTT
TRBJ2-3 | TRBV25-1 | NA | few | CASSELDTGDTQYF | TGTGCCAGCAGTGAGCTCGACACTGGCGATACGCAGTATTTT
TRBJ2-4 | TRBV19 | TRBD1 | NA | CASKDRAYGDIQYF | TGTGCCAGTAAGGACAGGGCCTATGGGGACATTCAGTACTTC
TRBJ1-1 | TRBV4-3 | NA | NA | CASSRLMNTEAFF | TGCGCCAGCAGCCGACTTATGAACACTGAAGCTTTCTTT
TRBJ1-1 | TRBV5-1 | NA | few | CASSSRTSKNTEAFF | TGCGCCAGCAGCTCCAGGACATCTAAGAACACTGAAGCTTTCTTT
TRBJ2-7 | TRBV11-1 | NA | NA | CASSFSDEQYF | TGTGCCAGCAGCTTCTCCGACGAGCAGTACTTC
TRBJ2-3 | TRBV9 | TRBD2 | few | CASSVGLADTDTQYF | TGTGCCAGCAGCGTAGGCCTAGCGGACACAGATACGCAGTATTTT
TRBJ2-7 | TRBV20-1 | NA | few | CSARGVYEQYF | TGCAGTGCTAGAGGCGTTTACGAGCAGTACTTC
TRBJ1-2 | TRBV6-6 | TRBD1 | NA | CASSSAQGAPHGYTF | TGTGCCAGCAGTTCCGCACAGGGGGCTCCCCATGGCTACACCTTC
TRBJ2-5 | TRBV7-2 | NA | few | CASSLGQGETQYF | TGTGCCAGCAGCTTAGGTCAGGGAGAGACCCAGTACTTC
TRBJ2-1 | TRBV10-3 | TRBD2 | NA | CAISDGAGGPGGNEQFF | TGTGCCATCAGTGACGGAGCGGGAGGGCCGGGCGGCAATGAGCAGTTCTTC
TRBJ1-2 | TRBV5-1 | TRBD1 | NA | CASSADRGLNYGYTF | TGCGCCAGCAGCGCTGACAGGGGGCTCAACTATGGCTACACCTTC
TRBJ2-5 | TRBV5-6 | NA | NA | CASSFAETQYF | TGTGCCAGCAGCTTTGCGGAGACCCAGTACTTC
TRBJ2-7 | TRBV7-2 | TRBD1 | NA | CASSLQGAREQYF | TGTGCCAGCAGCCTACAGGGGGCGCGTGAGCAGTACTTC
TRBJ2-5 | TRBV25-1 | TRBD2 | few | CASTNLAGVEETQYF | TGTGCCAGCACGAATCTAGCGGGAGTAGAAGAGACCCAGTACTTC
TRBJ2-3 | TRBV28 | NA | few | CASSLSLGALTDTQYF | TGTGCCAGCAGCCTCTCATTGGGGGCCCTCACAGATACGCAGTATTTT
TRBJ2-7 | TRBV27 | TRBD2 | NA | CASSPTTSGSSYEQYF | TGTGCCAGCAGTCCCACGACTAGCGGGAGTTCCTACGAGCAGTACTTC
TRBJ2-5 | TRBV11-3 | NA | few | CASSLDFETQYF | TGTGCCAGCAGCTTAGACTTCGAGACCCAGTACTTC
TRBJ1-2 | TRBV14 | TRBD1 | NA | CASSPTGANYGYTF | TGTGCCAGCAGCCCGACAGGGGCGAACTATGGCTACACCTTC
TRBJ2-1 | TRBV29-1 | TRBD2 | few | CSVRGTSILSSYNEQFF | TGCAGCGTGCGTGGGACTAGCATACTCAGCTCCTACAATGAGCAGTTCTTC
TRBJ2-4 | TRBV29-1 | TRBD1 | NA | CSVSDREAKNIQYF | TGCAGCGTTTCAGACAGGGAGGCCAAAAACATTCAGTACTTC
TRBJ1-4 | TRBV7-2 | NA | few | CASSLEAGTTNEKLFF | TGTGCCAGCAGCTTAGAGGCAGGAACAACTAATGAAAAACTGTTTTTT
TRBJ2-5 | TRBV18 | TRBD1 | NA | CASSQPGGQETQYF | TGTGCCAGCTCACAGCCAGGGGGACAAGAGACCCAGTACTTC
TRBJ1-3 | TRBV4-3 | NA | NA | CASSRTGYSGNTIYF | TGCGCCAGCAGCCGAACAGGGTACTCTGGAAACACCATATATTTT
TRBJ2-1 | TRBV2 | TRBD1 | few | CASSYRGRVEQFF | TGTGCCAGCAGTTACAGGGGGCGCGTTGAGCAGTTCTTC
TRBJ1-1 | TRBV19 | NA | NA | CASSIGQVSTEAFF | TGTGCCAGTAGTATCGGTCAGGTTAGCACTGAAGCTTTCTTT
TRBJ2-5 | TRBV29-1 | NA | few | CSVEGGSLQETQYF | TGCAGCGTCGAAGGTGGCAGCCTACAGGAGACCCAGTACTTC
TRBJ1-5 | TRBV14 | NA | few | CASSQGPNQPQHF | TGTGCCAGTTCACAGGGCCCCAATCAGCCCCAGCATTTT
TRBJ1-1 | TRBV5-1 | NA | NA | CASSLQVGDTEAFF | TGCGCCAGCAGCTTACAGGTTGGGGACACTGAAGCTTTCTTT
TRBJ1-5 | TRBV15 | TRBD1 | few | CATNPGQGYSNQPQHF | TGTGCCACCAACCCGGGACAGGGGTATAGCAATCAGCCCCAGCATTTT
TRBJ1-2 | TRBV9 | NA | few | CASSEQEGPGGYTF | TGTGCCAGCAGCGAACAGGAGGGTCCGGGTGGCTACACCTTC
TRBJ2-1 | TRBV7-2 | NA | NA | CASSPDSYSYNEQFF | TGTGCCAGCAGCCCCGACAGTTACTCCTACAATGAGCAGTTCTTC
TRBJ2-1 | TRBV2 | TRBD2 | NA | CASSDGTSGSVSYNEQFF | TGTGCCAGCAGCGACGGGACTAGCGGGAGTGTATCCTACAATGAGCAGTTCTTC
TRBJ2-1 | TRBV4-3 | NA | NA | CASSQDQLADNEQFF | TGCGCCAGCAGCCAAGATCAGTTGGCGGACAATGAGCAGTTCTTC
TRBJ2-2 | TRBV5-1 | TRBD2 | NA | CASSDGTSPWTGELFF | TGCGCCAGCAGCGACGGGACTAGCCCCTGGACCGGGGAGCTGTTTTTT
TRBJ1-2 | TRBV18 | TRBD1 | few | CASSRGTGSPYGYTF | TGTGCCAGCTCACGTGGGACAGGGAGCCCTTATGGCTACACCTTC
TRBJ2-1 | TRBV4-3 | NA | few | CASSQEWGGNEQFF | TGCGCCAGCAGCCAAGAGTGGGGCGGCAATGAGCAGTTCTTC
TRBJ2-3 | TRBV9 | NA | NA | CASSAPSSRPTDTQYF | TGTGCCAGCAGCGCCCCTTCTTCGCGGCCCACAGATACGCAGTATTTT
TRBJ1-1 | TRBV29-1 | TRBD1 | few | CSVRTGYTEAFF | TGCAGCGTTCGGACAGGATACACTGAAGCTTTCTTT
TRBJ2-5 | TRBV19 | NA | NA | CASSSEETQYF | TGTGCCAGTAGTAGCGAAGAGACCCAGTACTTC
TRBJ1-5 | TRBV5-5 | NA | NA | CASRSHPGSSNQPQHF | TGTGCCAGCAGAAGCCACCCGGGATCTAGCAATCAGCCCCAGCATTTT
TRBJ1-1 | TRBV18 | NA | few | CASSPQGVNTEAFF | TGTGCCAGCTCACCACAGGGGGTGAACACTGAAGCTTTCTTT